These T cell receptor beta chains were read from a single sample in a study of shared clonotypes between healthy human individuals. The repertoire was sequenced with immunoSEQ multiplex PCR; TCRdb's copy has only in-frame clones and lacks some. Among a few million clones listed, approximately 94% were seen once. What was sequenced was naive CD4+ T cells sorted from blood. The receptors come from a man aged 18 to 30 in good health. CDR3s include the opening cysteine and the closing phenylalanine or tryptophan. D genes are given only for firm matches. Some rows mark clone size as missing; the rest say once, few, many or name a class of expanded clone.

TRBD1,TRBJ1-1,NA,TRBV29-1,TGCAGCGCAGGGACAGGGATGAACACTGAGGCTTTCTTT,CSAGTGMNTEAFF
TRBD1,TRBJ2-7,NA,TRBV20-1,TGCAGTGCTCCAGACAGGGGCGAGCAGTACTTC,CSAPDRGEQYF
TRBD2,TRBJ2-7,NA,TRBV10-3,TGTGCCATCAGCCGGGACTACCGCGAGCAGTACTTC,CAISRDYREQYF
NA,TRBJ2-5,NA,TRBV7-9,TGTGCCAGCAGCTTAGAAAACCAAGAGACCCAGTACTTC,CASSLENQETQYF
NA,TRBJ2-7,NA,TRBV6-1,TGTGCCAGCAGTGAAATGTGGATTTCCTCCTACGAGCAGTACTTC,CASSEMWISSYEQYF
TRBD2,TRBJ2-2,NA,TRBV5-6,TGTGCCAGCAGCCCGACTAGCGGGAGTATCAACACCGGGGAGCTGTTTTTT,CASSPTSGSINTGELFF
TRBD2,TRBJ2-2,NA,TRBV18,TGTGCCAGCTCACCATCTTCGGGGGGGCCTCTCGGGGAGCTGTTTTTT,CASSPSSGGPLGELFF
NA,TRBJ2-7,NA,TRBV13,TGTGCCAGCAGCTTAAGGCAGGGAAACTACGAGCAGTACTTC,CASSLRQGNYEQYF
NA,TRBJ2-6,NA,TRBV28,TGTGCCAGCAGTTCGACGGCCGGGGCCAACGTCCTGACTTTC,CASSSTAGANVLTF
TRBD1,TRBJ1-1,NA,TRBV18,TGTGCCAGCTCACCAACGACAGGGTCGGAGGCTTTCTTT,CASSPTTGSEAFF
NA,TRBJ1-1,NA,TRBV6-6,TGTGCCAGCAGTTACCCCGAAGTGAACACTGAAGCTTTCTTT,CASSYPEVNTEAFF
NA,TRBJ1-2,NA,TRBV19,TGTGCCAGTAGTATACAGGTCGCTAACTATGGCTACACCTTC,CASSIQVANYGYTF
TRBD2,TRBJ2-7,NA,TRBV27,TGTGCCAGCAGCCCTTTGTCCGGGAGGCACAACGAGCAGTACTTC,CASSPLSGRHNEQYF
NA,TRBJ1-5,NA,TRBV28,TGTGCCAGCAGTTCGCAGTGGAATAGCAATCAGCCCCAGCATTTT,CASSSQWNSNQPQHF
TRBD1,TRBJ1-1,NA,TRBV7-2,TGTGCCAGCAGCTTAAAGGGACAGGGAATTTCTGAAGCTTTCTTT,CASSLKGQGISEAFF
NA,TRBJ1-4,NA,TRBV28,TGTGCCAGCATTGCCGGGGGCCGGGAAAAACTGTTTTTT,CASIAGGREKLFF
TRBD2,TRBJ2-7,once,TRBV30,TGTGCCCTAATTACTAGCGGGACCTACGAGCAGTACTTC,CALITSGTYEQYF
TRBD1,TRBJ2-3,NA,TRBV5-1,TGCGCCAGCAGTCTGGACAGGGCCACAGATACGCAGTATTTT,CASSLDRATDTQYF
NA,TRBJ2-3,NA,TRBV9,TGTGCCAGCAGCGGAGGAGCGGGTAGGACAGATACGCAGTATTTT,CASSGGAGRTDTQYF
NA,TRBJ1-5,few,TRBV30,TGTGCCTGGAGTAAGGGACAACGCAATCAGCCCCAGCATTTT,CAWSKGQRNQPQHF
NA,TRBJ1-5,NA,TRBV28,TGTGCCAGCAGCTGGGGGCGCAATCAGCCCCAGCATTTT,CASSWGRNQPQHF
NA,TRBJ1-2,NA,TRBV5-4,TGTGCCAGCAGCCCCGAGCCTTCGCCAGGCCTACGGACCTATGGCTACACCTTC,CASSPEPSPGLRTYGYTF
NA,TRBJ2-3,NA,TRBV2,TGTGCCAGCAGAGTACAGGGAAGAACAGATACGCAGTATTTT,CASRVQGRTDTQYF
NA,TRBJ2-7,NA,TRBV6-5,TGTGCCAGCAGTTACTCGAGCCAGGTGGGCGAGCAGTACTTC,CASSYSSQVGEQYF
TRBD1,TRBJ2-2,NA,TRBV5-1,TGCGCCAGTACCGATAGGACAGGACCCACCGGGGAGCTGTTTTTT,CASTDRTGPTGELFF
NA,TRBJ1-5,NA,TRBV12-5,TGTGCTAGTGGTTTGGTAGGAAAGCACAGGGAAGACAATCAGCCCCAGCATTTT,CASGLVGKHREDNQPQHF
TRBD1,TRBJ1-2,few,TRBV6-5,TGTGCCAGCAGATTGGGGACAGGCGTTAACTATGGCTACACCTTC,CASRLGTGVNYGYTF
TRBD2,TRBJ2-5,NA,TRBV5-4,TGTGCCAGCAGCCCGGGACTAGCGGGACAAGAGACCCAGTACTTC,CASSPGLAGQETQYF
NA,TRBJ1-2,NA,TRBV6-6,TGTGCCAGCGGGGCCACCTTGGGGGGCTACACCTTC,CASGATLGGYTF
TRBD1,TRBJ1-1,NA,TRBV5-1,TGCGCCAGCAGCTTAGATCAGGGGGCGCCCACTGAAGCTTTCTTT,CASSLDQGAPTEAFF
TRBD1,TRBJ1-4,NA,TRBV19,TGTGCCAGCAGTCATCCGGGACAGGGGAATGAAAAACTGTTTTTT,CASSHPGQGNEKLFF
NA,TRBJ2-2,NA,TRBV5-6,TGTGCCAGCAGCTTGGCCGACACCGGGGAGCTGTTTTTT,CASSLADTGELFF
NA,TRBJ1-5,once,TRBV11-2,TGTGCCAGCAGCTCTCAGGGTTTCGGCAATCAGCCCCAGCATTTT,CASSSQGFGNQPQHF
NA,TRBJ2-7,NA,TRBV18,TGTGCCAGCTCACCGCGGACACCCGGATACGAGCAGTACTTC,CASSPRTPGYEQYF
TRBD1,TRBJ1-4,NA,TRBV18,TGTGCCAGCTCGCGGGACAGAGAAAAACTGTTTTTT,CASSRDREKLFF
TRBD1,TRBJ1-1,once,TRBV19,TGTGCCAGTAGTAGGGACAGGTCCATGAACACTGAAGCTTTCTTT,CASSRDRSMNTEAFF